This TCR beta chain emerged from a study of T cell repertoires in cytomegalovirus infection. This clonotype was seen more than once but under ten times. Using its own MiXCR run on the reads, TCRdb lists one record per CDR3 protein. The data show 250,000 to 300,000 distinct CDR3 sequences, roughly an eighth seen once. Sequencing was carried out using PBMCs. This TCR came from a human donor in good health (CMV status not recorded). Some clones in this sample may be carry-over from other donors' samples.

CDR3 region: CATSDQGLAGGVLGETQYF. The CDR3 DNA follows: TGTGCCACCAGTGATCAAGGACTAGCGGGAGGTGTTCTTGGAGAGACCCAGTACTTC. This chain connects TRBV24-1 to TRBJ2-5; TRBD2 agrees at 14 bases. Per the germline V gene, CDR1 is KGHDR and CDR2 is SFDVKD. V lost 3 bases to trimming and J lost 4 bases; unmatched junction nucleotides: 12. This CDR3 is built from 19 residues.